These 18 T cell receptor beta chains were sequenced from one sample in a study of blood T cell repertoires in COVID-19. Clones were read by immunoSEQ multiplex PCR, and TCRdb kept only the in-frame ones, dropping some. The sample holds about 92,000 clones, around 86% seen once. The sequenced sample consisted of peripheral blood. The receptors originated from a woman at least 80 years old with active or convalescent COVID-19.

The chain has TRBV6-5 and TRBJ1-6, with D possibly matching TRBD1 (5 bases). CDR1 is MNHEY, CDR2 SVGAGI, per germline. The CDR3 extends over 13 amino acids. Trimming left V 6 bases short and J 7 bases short, with 10 bases between. The CDR3 sequence is CASRQASNSPLHF. CDR3 DNA sequence: TGTGCCAGCAGACAGGCTTCGAATTCACCCCTCCACTTT.

V and J are TRBV10-3 and TRBJ1-2; 9 nucleotides agree with TRBD1. CDR1 ENHRY and CDR2 SYGVKD come from the germline V gene. The V gene end was trimmed by 1 base and the J gene end by 7 bases; junction bases not matched to a gene: 7. The CDR3 has 15 amino acids. The CDR3 sequence is CAISELDRGVGGYTF. The CDR3 DNA reads as TGTGCCATCAGTGAGTTGGACAGGGGAGTGGGTGGCTACACCTTC.

The chain uses TRBV7-2 and TRBJ2-7; D not certain. Germline V gives CDR1 SGHTA, CDR2 FQGNSA. Trimming removed 7 bases at V and 2 bases at J, with 12 bases between. The CDR3 consists of 13 residues. The CDR3 reads CASTPSPAYEQYF. The DNA for the CDR3 is TGTGCCAGCACCCCGAGTCCGGCCTACGAGCAGTACTTC.

The chain has TRBV10-3 and TRBJ2-6, with a weak D call TRBD2 (5 bases). Germline-derived CDR1 and CDR2 are ENHRY and SYGVKD. The germline V and J ends were trimmed by 5 bases and 2 bases, with 10 bases remaining between them. This CDR3 has 15 amino acids. Written as DNA, the CDR3 is TGTGCCATCAGTCGAGCCGGGGCTGGGGCCAACGTCCTGACTTTC. Translation gives CAISRAGAGANVLTF.

This clone was detected a few times. The CDR3 DNA is TGTGCCACCAGTGACCCGGGACATAGCTACGAGCAGTACTTC. Its translation: CATSDPGHSYEQYF. The genes are TRBV24-1 and TRBJ2-7; perhaps TRBD1 as D (6 bases). V was pared by 4 bases and J by 3 bases, with 12 bases between. The CDR3 extends over 14 amino acids. Germline lookup yields CDR1 KGHDR and CDR2 SFDVKD.

The gene calls are TRBV19 and TRBJ2-1, with TRBD2 matching over 7 bases. The CDR3 covers 12 residues. Per germline, CDR1 LNHDA and CDR2 SQIVND (reference sequence). V gave up 5 bases and J gave up 11 bases; unmatched junction bases: 6. The CDR3 DNA sequence: TGTGCCAGTAGTCCAGTAGCGGGTAAGCAGTTCTTC. It is translated as CASSPVAGKQFF.

The CDR3 DNA reads as TGTGCCAGTAGTGATAGCGGGGCCTCCTACAATGAGCAGTTCTTC. This codes for CASSDSGASYNEQFF. V is TRBV19 and J is TRBJ2-1, with 8 bases that match TRBD2. This CDR3 region has 15 residues. V lost 5 bases, J lost 0 bases, and 3 bases stayed unmatched. The germline V gene encodes CDR1 LNHDA and CDR2 SQIVND (reference sequence). Variable domain in full (rest from reference TRBV19 and TRBJ2-1): DGGITQSPKYLFRKEGQNVTLSCEQNLNHDAMYWYRQDPGQGLRLIYYSQIVNDFQKGDIAEGYSVSREKKESFPLTVTSAQKNPTAFYLCASSDSGASYNEQFFGPGTRLTVL.

CDR3 in amino acids: CASSTSGKVLEEQFF. The CDR3 DNA is TGTGCCAGCAGTACTAGCGGAAAAGTCCTAGAGGAGCAGTTCTTC. This chain links TRBV28 with TRBJ2-1; the match to TRBD2 covers 8 bases. V gave up 5 bases and J gave up 10 bases; unmatched junction bases: 13. There are 15 residues in the CDR3. CDR1 is MDHEN, CDR2 SYDVKM, per germline.

The chain recombines TRBV4-1 with TRBJ1-1; 8 bases agree with TRBD1. Germline assignment: CDR1 MGHRA and CDR2 YSYEKL. The CDR3 runs 15 residues. The trim removed 2 bases at V and 0 bases at J, leaving 2 bases unmatched. The CDR3 coding sequence is TGCGCCAGCAGCCAACCGGACAGGGTGAACACTGAAGCTTTCTTT. It is translated as CASSQPDRVNTEAFF.

This clone came up a few times. The chain employs TRBV7-3 and TRBJ1-2, with TRBD1 matching 9 bases. The CDR3 is made up of 13 amino acids. Germline CDR1 and CDR2: SGHTA and FQGTGA. Trimming took 3 bases from V and 8 from J; bases not matched to a gene: 4. This CDR3 reads CASSFRQGEGYTF. The CDR3 DNA sequence: TGTGCCAGCAGCTTTCGACAGGGGGAAGGCTACACCTTC. The complete variable domain, with remaining parts taken from reference TRBV7-3 and TRBJ1-2, reads GAGVSQTPSNKVTEKGKYVELRCDPISGHTALYWYRQSLGQGPEFLIYFQGTGAADDSGLPNDRFFAVRPEGSVSTLKIQRTERGDSAVYLCASSFRQGEGYTFGSGTRLTVV.

The V gene is TRBV21-1, the J gene TRBJ2-7; the table's D call, TRBD2, has no DNA check behind it. TRBV21-1 represents a pseudogene. This CDR3 spans 13 amino acids. The DNA of the CDR3 is TGTGCCAGCAGCAAGCGGGGGGGATACGAGCAGTACTTC. Amino acids: CASSKRGGYEQYF.

CDR3 sequence: CASSQDNYNEQFF. The CDR3, as DNA: TGCGCCAGCAGCCAAGATAATTACAATGAGCAGTTCTTC. The rearrangement uses TRBV4-1 and TRBJ2-1, with unresolved D. CDR3 length equals 13 residues. Germline V gene sequence: CDR1 MGHRA, CDR2 YSYEKL. Trimming left V 0 bases short and J 4 bases short, with 4 bases between.

J is TRBJ2-1 and V is TRBV7-6, with D tentatively TRBD1 (5 bases). In germline, CDR1 is SGHVS, CDR2 FNYEAQ. The V end lost 1 base, the J end lost 6 bases, and 10 bases lay between the germline ends. CDR3 length equals 14 residues. The CDR3 DNA sequence: TGTGCCAGCAGCTTAGGACAGCCTTCCAATGAGCAGTTCTTC. Translated: CASSLGQPSNEQFF.

The gene calls are TRBV6-2 or TRBV6-3 and TRBJ1-2, with D possibly matching TRBD1 (5 bases). Germline CDR1 and CDR2: MNHEY and SVGEGT. The CDR3 spans 13 residues. V was pared by 2 bases and J by 8 bases, with 12 bases between. DNA of the CDR3: TGTGCCAGCAGTTACATTACCGCAGGGGGCTACACCTTC. This sequence encodes CASSYITAGGYTF.

The chain couples TRBV7-2 to TRBJ2-3, with D possibly TRBD1 on 6 matching bases. The CDR3 has 16 residues. Germline lookup yields CDR1 SGHTA and CDR2 FQGNSA. Trimming removed 4 bases from V and 1 base from J, with 15 bases in between. In DNA form, the CDR3 reads TGTGCCAGCAGCTGGGCTGGGGCAGGGGGCACAGATACGCAGTATTTT. Translated, it gives CASSWAGAGGTDTQYF.

V is TRBV2 and J is TRBJ1-4; TRBD1 might be the D (6 bases). Germline V gene data show CDR1 as SNHLY and CDR2 as FYNNEI. The length of the CDR3 is 15 residues. V was shortened by 4 bases and J by 5 bases, with 14 bases between the two germline ends. This CDR3 reads CASSVGAGVNEKLFF. CDR3 coding DNA: TGTGCCAGCAGTGTGGGGGCAGGGGTAAATGAAAAACTGTTTTTT.

The chain joins TRBV5-1 to TRBJ2-3, with 11 bases aligning to TRBD1. Germline V CDR1 and CDR2: SGHRS, YFSETQ. The CDR3 runs to 17 residues. Trimming took 4 bases from V and 4 from J; bases not matched to a gene: 11. The CDR3 DNA follows: TGCGCCAGCAGCCCCATTGGACAGGGGGCTTGGTCAGATACGCAGTATTTT. This translates into CASSPIGQGAWSDTQYF. Full variable domain (rest looked up from reference TRBV5-1 and TRBJ2-3): KAGVTQTPRYLIKTRGQQVTLSCSPISGHRSVSWYQQTPGQGLQFLFEYFSETQRNKGNFPGRFSGRQFSNSRSEMNVSTLELGDSALYLCASSPIGQGAWSDTQYFGPGTRLTVL.

This clone came up a few times. The chain is built from TRBV14 and TRBJ1-2; D not resolved. There are 16 residues in the CDR3. Germline V gives CDR1 SGHDN, CDR2 FVKESK. Trimming shortened V by 0 bases and J by 7 bases, and 18 bases separated the two germline ends. The DNA of the CDR3 is TGTGCCAGCAGCCAAGACACAGCCGGGATAAGTACTGGCTACACCTTC. Residues: CASSQDTAGISTGYTF.